This entry lists 27 T cell receptor beta chains sequenced from one sample in a study of cytomegalovirus exposure and HLA in healthy donors (dated by TCRdb to about 2017). Library prep was done by the immunoSEQ multiplex PCR assay. For the multiplex PCR, a mixture combining 60 forward primers for TCR Vbeta segments and 13 reverse primers for TCR Jbeta segments was used. Imported from immuneACCESS, the table was reduced by TCRdb to in-frame sequences with V and J called. These copies leave out some clones; in studies compared against another copy, an unresolved V gene accounts for under half, and the cause of the remainder is not known. For this sample the table gives around 150,000 clones, of which 70% to 90% were detected only once. The top ten constitute less than 2.5% of the sample. The sample consisted of PBMCs. These receptor sequences come from a man aged 18-30 years in good health and CMV-seropositive.

The CDR3 DNA follows: TGTGCCAGCAGTTACTGGGCTTCCACCGGGGAGCTGTTTTTT. This sequence encodes CASSYWASTGELFF. V gene TRBV6-5 combines with J gene TRBJ2-2, with D unresolved. The germline V gene has CDR1 MNHEY and CDR2 SVGAGI. Trimming left V 1 base short and J 4 bases short, with 7 bases between. The CDR3 totals 14 residues.

J is TRBJ2-7 and V is TRBV28; TRBD1 agrees at 10 bases. Germline V gene data show CDR1 as MDHEN and CDR2 as SYDVKM. V dropped 6 bases and J dropped 2; count of bases not matched to a gene: 7. The CDR3 has 15 amino acids. CDR3 region: CASRKSGTGAYEQYF. The CDR3 DNA sequence: TGTGCCAGCAGAAAATCCGGGACAGGGGCCTACGAGCAGTACTTC. Complete variable domain (other parts from reference TRBV28 and TRBJ2-7): DVKVTQSSRYLVKRTGEKVFLECVQDMDHENMFWYRQDPGLGLRLIYFSYDVKMKEKGDIPEGYSVSREKKERFSLILESASTNQTSMYLCASRKSGTGAYEQYFGPGTRLTVT.

This clone came up once. The V gene is TRBV6-1, the J gene TRBJ1-2; 9 bases fit TRBD1. The V segment lost 7 bases and the J segment 5 bases; nucleotides outside the gene matches: 5. Germline assignment: CDR1 MNHNS and CDR2 SASEGT. The CDR3 loop spans 13 amino acids. CDR3 in amino acids: CASTTGGWYGYTF. The CDR3 DNA reads as TGTGCCAGCACGACAGGGGGATGGTATGGCTACACCTTC.

The rearrangement links TRBV5-1 to TRBJ1-1; 12 bases are a match to TRBD1. The germline V gene encodes CDR1 SGHRS and CDR2 YFSETQ. Trimming took 4 bases from V and 1 from J; bases not matched to a gene: 8. The CDR3 contains 17 residues. CDR3 amino acids: CASSRGGTGGANTEAFF. CDR3 nucleotides: TGCGCCAGCAGCCGGGGAGGGACAGGGGGCGCGAACACTGAAGCTTTCTTT.

The chain uses TRBV10-3 and TRBJ1-2, with 7 positions matching TRBD1. V was clipped by 9 bases and J by 4 bases; unmatched bases: 8. The CDR3 consists of 13 residues. Germline-derived CDR1 and CDR2 are ENHRY and SYGVKD. Written as DNA, the CDR3 is TGTGCCATACGACAGGGTTCCCTCTATGGCTACACCTTC. The encoded protein is CAIRQGSLYGYTF.

The V call is TRBV13, the J call TRBJ1-1, with TRBD1 identical over 12 bases. The junction had 7 bases not matched to a gene; V was cut back by 5 bases and J by 0 bases. CDR1 is PRHDT and CDR2 is FYEKMQ in the germline V gene (reference sequence). The CDR3 length is 17 residues. The CDR3 here is CASSDQGTGGVNTEAFF. The CDR3 bases are TGTGCCAGCAGCGACCAGGGGACAGGGGGCGTGAACACTGAAGCTTTCTTT.

This chain uses TRBV7-3 with TRBJ1-1; the D gene is possibly TRBD1 (5 bases). Germline V gene lookup returns CDR1 SGHTA and CDR2 FQGTGA. The V gene lost 2 bases and the J gene lost 0 bases, with 19 bases spanning the gap. The CDR3 contains 18 residues. The CDR3 nucleotides read TGTGCCAGCAGCTTAGGGGGAGGACCATACTCGATGAACACTGAAGCTTTCTTT. Residues: CASSLGGGPYSMNTEAFF.

The V call is TRBV27, the J call TRBJ2-7; D gene ambiguous. V was shortened by 5 bases and J by 5 bases, with 4 bases between the two germline ends. The CDR3 contains 10 residues. Germline CDR1 and CDR2: MNHEY and SMNVEV (reference sequence). CDR3 region: CASSIDEQYF. The CDR3 coding sequence is TGTGCCAGCAGTATAGACGAGCAGTACTTC.

The chain has TRBV19 and TRBJ1-5; D remains ambiguous. Germline CDR1 reads LNHDA; CDR2 reads SQIVND (reference sequence). The ends were cut back, 4 bases at V and 2 bases at J, with 6 bases in the middle. This CDR3 spans 13 amino acids. In DNA, the CDR3 is TGTGCCAGTAGTAAGCCGGGCAATCAGCCCCAGCATTTT. The encoded protein is CASSKPGNQPQHF.

The gene calls are TRBV5-4 and TRBJ2-3, with D possibly TRBD2 on 7 matching bases. The CDR3 loop spans 15 amino acids. Germline V lookup: CDR1 SGHNT, CDR2 YYREEE (reference sequence). V was pared by 0 bases and J by 1 base, with 9 bases between. The CDR3: CASSLEGGRTDTQYF. The CDR3 DNA reads TGTGCCAGCAGCTTGGAGGGGGGGCGCACAGATACGCAGTATTTT.

The chain links TRBV10-3 to TRBJ1-1, with D maybe TRBD1 (5 bases). The CDR3 is made up of 14 amino acids. The V end was cut by 1 base, the J end by 4 bases, with 10 bases between. Germline values: CDR1 ENHRY, CDR2 SYGVKD. CDR3 bases: TGTGCCATCAGTGAGTTTGGGGCCTCCACTGAAGCTTTCTTT. This translates into CAISEFGASTEAFF.

This clone was seen a few times. The rearrangement joins TRBV4-3 to TRBJ1-4; 11 positions match TRBD1. V gave up 0 bases and J gave up 0 bases; unmatched junction bases: 6. Per germline, CDR1 LGHNA and CDR2 YSLEER. This CDR3 comprises 19 residues. For the CDR3, the DNA is TGCGCCAGCAGCCAAGATCTTGGGACAGGGGGTTCAACTAATGAAAAACTGTTTTTT. The encoded protein is CASSQDLGTGGSTNEKLFF.

J is TRBJ1-1 and V is TRBV7-2; no firm D call. The CDR3 consists of 15 residues. CDR1 is SGHTA and CDR2 is FQGNSA in the germline V gene. V lost 5 bases, J lost 1 base, and 14 bases lay in between. The CDR3 here is CASSPWTLKNTEAFF. CDR3 sequence (DNA): TGTGCCAGCAGCCCCTGGACTCTTAAGAACACTGAAGCTTTCTTT.

This clone was observed a single time. The gene calls are TRBV9 and TRBJ2-7; unclear D gene. V lost 0 bases and J lost 0, with 7 bases in between. CDR1 SGDLS and CDR2 YYNGEE come from the germline V gene. This CDR3 region has 14 residues. CDR3 region: CASSVGVSSYEQYF. The CDR3 DNA follows: TGTGCCAGCAGCGTAGGAGTTAGCTCCTACGAGCAGTACTTC.

The J gene is TRBJ2-2, the V gene TRBV6-1; TRBD1 matches at 12 bases. Germline V gene data show CDR1 as MNHNS and CDR2 as SASEGT. The ends lost 4 bases at V and 5 bases at J; junction bases unmatched: 11. CDR3 size: 18 residues. CDR3: CASSGRGGTGGRTGELFF. Written as DNA, the CDR3 is TGTGCCAGCAGTGGCCGAGGGGGGACAGGGGGCCGAACCGGGGAGCTGTTTTTT.

The chain carries TRBV6-1 and TRBJ1-5; D might be TRBD1 (6 bases). There are 12 residues in the CDR3. Deletions cut 7 bases from V and 6 bases from J, with 10 bases between. The germline gives CDR1 MNHNS, CDR2 SASEGT. This CDR3 reads CASTGAGQPQHF. DNA for the CDR3: TGTGCCAGCACAGGGGCCGGTCAGCCCCAGCATTTT.

The chain couples TRBV5-5 to TRBJ1-1; 8 bases map to TRBD1. The V and J ends lost 4 bases and 5 bases, in that order; junction bases with no gene match: 7. The CDR3 runs 14 residues. Germline values: CDR1 SGHKS, CDR2 YYEKEE (reference sequence). This chain's CDR3 is CASSNRQGLTEAFF. CDR3 sequence (DNA): TGTGCCAGCAGCAATCGACAGGGGTTGACTGAAGCTTTCTTT.

The chain uses TRBV30 and TRBJ2-2, with a possible D match to TRBD2 (6 bases). The germline V gene has CDR1 GTSNPN and CDR2 SVGIG (reference sequence). This CDR3 is 13 amino acids long. V was shortened by 3 bases and J by 14 bases, with 19 bases between the two germline ends. Written as DNA, the CDR3 is TGTGCCTGGAGCGCCATTCTCGCGGGGACCCTGTTTTTT. Translated, it gives CAWSAILAGTLFF.

The gene calls are TRBV9 and TRBJ1-1, with unresolved D. Germline CDR1 and CDR2: SGDLS and YYNGEE. CDR3 length: 15 residues. The germline V and J ends were trimmed by 7 bases and 1 base, with 17 bases remaining between them. CDR3 bases: TGTGCCAGCGACCCGGGAACAGATTGGAACACTGAAGCTTTCTTT. It specifies CASDPGTDWNTEAFF.

This sequence joins TRBV19 and TRBJ2-7, with 9 nucleotides matching TRBD1. The germline V gene has CDR1 LNHDA and CDR2 SQIVND (reference sequence). This CDR3 is 14 amino acids long. The trim removed 8 bases at V and 5 bases at J, leaving 10 bases unmatched. The CDR3 reads CASGEQGAGHEQYF. CDR3 sequence (DNA): TGTGCCAGTGGAGAACAGGGGGCGGGCCACGAGCAGTACTTC.

The chain links TRBV6-1 to TRBJ1-4; perhaps TRBD1 as D (6 bases). Germline V lookup: CDR1 MNHNS, CDR2 SASEGT. The CDR3 totals 15 residues. V was trimmed by 6 bases and J by 0 bases, leaving 11 bases between them. DNA for the CDR3: TGTGCCAGCAGCGAGGGGACAACAACTAATGAAAAACTGTTTTTT. Residues: CASSEGTTTNEKLFF.

This clone was counted a single time. This chain uses TRBV7-8 with TRBJ2-7; 9 bases are shared with TRBD2. V gave up 1 base and J gave up 4 bases; unmatched junction bases: 8. CDR3 length: 16 amino acids. Germline V gene data show CDR1 as SGHVS and CDR2 as FQNEAQ. CDR3: CASSLGRAGGSYEQYF. The CDR3 DNA is TGTGCCAGCAGCTTAGGACGAGCGGGGGGTAGTTACGAGCAGTACTTC.

The chain links TRBV19 to TRBJ1-1; TRBD1 is a possible D gene (5 bases). Germline CDR1 LNHDA, CDR2 SQIVND (reference sequence). The CDR3 contains 14 residues. The V gene lost 3 bases and the J gene lost 1 base, with 9 bases spanning the gap. The CDR3: CASSMDTSNTEAFF. The CDR3, as DNA: TGTGCCAGTAGTATGGACACTTCGAACACTGAAGCTTTCTTT.

V and J are TRBV29-1 and TRBJ1-1, with no clear D. The length of the CDR3 is 10 residues. V shed 5 bases and J shed 3 bases, with 4 bases lying between them. The germline V gene encodes CDR1 SQVTM and CDR2 ANQGSEA. In nucleotides, the CDR3 is TGCAGCGTTCGTGACACTGAAGCTTTCTTT. Translation gives CSVRDTEAFF.

This sequence joins TRBV15 and TRBJ2-5; TRBD1 aligns across 10 bases. V shed 4 bases and J 5 bases; nucleotides not matched to a gene: 10. Germline V CDR1 and CDR2: LNHNV, YYDKDF (reference sequence). The CDR3 is 16 amino acids. The CDR3, as DNA: TGTGCCACCAGCACCATGGGACAGGGGAGACAGGAGACCCAGTACTTC. This translates into CATSTMGQGRQETQYF.

The DNA for the CDR3 is TGCGCCAGCACTCCGACAGGGGCCGAGACCCAGTACTTC. Its protein product is CASTPTGAETQYF. The rearrangement uses TRBV5-1 and TRBJ2-5, with 8 bases lining up with TRBD1. The CDR3 runs to 13 residues. Germline V lookup: CDR1 SGHRS, CDR2 YFSETQ. V lost 6 bases to trimming and J lost 5 bases; unmatched junction nucleotides: 6.

The V call is TRBV19, the J call TRBJ1-1; possible D gene TRBD1, 6 bases. The CDR3 covers 15 residues. The germline V and J ends were trimmed by 5 bases and 3 bases, with 16 bases remaining between them. From germline, CDR1 is LNHDA and CDR2 SQIVND (reference sequence). The CDR3 protein is CASSHPPTGYTEAFF. The DNA for the CDR3 is TGTGCCAGTAGTCACCCCCCGACAGGCTACACTGAAGCTTTCTTT.